These 25 T cell receptor beta chains originate from one sample sequenced in a study of CD8 T cells in Susac syndrome. Reverse transcription of roughly 0.45 to 1 ug RNA used random hexamers. MiXCR, run by TCRdb on the immunoSEQ multiplex PCR reads, gives a single entry per CDR3 protein. The data contain approximately 210,000 distinct CDR3 sequences, around 93% of them singletons. The sample comprised CD4+ T cells from PBMCs. The receptors here all came from a human donor with Susac syndrome.

This clonotype is a singleton in its sample. The chain employs TRBV4-1 and TRBJ1-2, with 11 nucleotides matching TRBD1. J was trimmed by 7 bases and V by 1 base; bases with no gene match: 11. Germline V gene lookup returns CDR1 MGHRA and CDR2 YSYEKL. This CDR3 contains 17 residues. CDR3 DNA: TGCGCCAGCAGCCAAGGAACTCGGACAGGGGGCGATGGTGGCTACACCTTC. Protein sequence: CASSQGTRTGGDGGYTF.

The J gene is TRBJ1-6, the V gene TRBV30; D is undetermined. Trimming shortened V by 0 bases and J by 3 bases, and 9 bases separated the two germline ends. The CDR3 is made up of 15 amino acids. Germline V CDR1 and CDR2: GTSNPN, SVGIG (reference sequence). For the CDR3, the DNA is TGTGCCTGGAGTGTTGGGCGCGTCTATAATTCACCCCTCCACTTT. Translating gives CAWSVGRVYNSPLHF. Filled out from reference TRBV30 and TRBJ1-6, the complete variable domain reads SQTIHQWPATLVQPVGSPLSLECTVEGTSNPNLYWYRQAAGRGLQLLFYSVGIGQISSEVPQNLSASRPQDRQFILSSKKLLLSDSGFYLCAWSVGRVYNSPLHFGNGTRLTVT.

This chain links TRBV29-1 with TRBJ2-7; the D call may be TRBD1 or TRBD2 (5 bases each). Germline CDR1 is SQVTM and CDR2 is ANQGSEA. This CDR3 is 13 amino acids long. V lost 4 bases, J lost 3 bases, and 13 bases lay in between. CDR3 DNA sequence: TGCAGCGTTGGAGGGACGGGGAGCTACGAGCAGTACTTC. Amino acids: CSVGGTGSYEQYF.

The CDR3 DNA reads as TGTGCCACCCAGATAGTCGGGAATTCACCCCTCCACTTT. This gives the protein CATQIVGNSPLHF. The chain couples TRBV25-1 to TRBJ1-6; no definite D call. The germline V gene encodes CDR1 MGHDK and CDR2 SYGVNS. The V and J ends lost 10 bases and 7 bases respectively, with 14 bases between them. This CDR3 is built from 13 residues.

DNA for the CDR3: TGCGCCAGCAGCCAAGCCCAGTTCTCTGGAAACACCATATATTTT. It translates to CASSQAQFSGNTIYF. The chain joins TRBV4-1 to TRBJ1-3; D is ambiguous. This CDR3 contains 15 residues. V was pared by 1 base and J by 0 bases, with 7 bases between. The V gene's germline CDR1 is MGHRA and CDR2 YSYEKL.

The rearrangement uses TRBV7-3 and TRBJ1-1; D possibly corresponds to TRBD1 (5 bases). The CDR3 extends over 14 amino acids. Trimming removed 5 bases from V and 1 base from J, with 11 bases in between. Germline assignment: CDR1 SGHTA and CDR2 FQGTGA. The CDR3 spells CASSPKGPNTEAFF. Here the CDR3 DNA reads TGTGCCAGCAGCCCTAAGGGGCCGAACACTGAAGCTTTCTTT. The entire variable domain, with the rest obtained from reference TRBV7-3 and TRBJ1-1, is as follows: GAGVSQTPSNKVTEKGKYVELRCDPISGHTALYWYRQSLGQGPEFLIYFQGTGAADDSGLPNDRFFAVRPEGSVSTLKIQRTERGDSAVYLCASSPKGPNTEAFFGQGTRLTVV.

The rearrangement joins TRBV7-2 to TRBJ2-1, with TRBD2 identical over 7 bases. Germline-derived CDR1 and CDR2 are SGHTA and FQGNSA. CDR3 length equals 15 residues. V lost 5 bases, J lost 0 bases, and 4 bases stayed unmatched. The CDR3 region has the DNA TGTGCCAGCAGCCGCGGGAGCGCCTCCTACAATGAGCAGTTCTTC. It is translated as CASSRGSASYNEQFF.

This clonotype was seen a single time. For the CDR3, the DNA is TGTGCCAGCAAAGGACCCCCGGGTCAGCCCCAGCATTTT. Its translation: CASKGPPGQPQHF. This sequence joins TRBV12-3 or TRBV12-4 and TRBJ1-5, with no clear D. The CDR3 has 13 amino acids. V was shortened by 7 bases and J by 6 bases, with 13 bases between the two germline ends.

The chain employs TRBV11-2 and TRBJ1-2, with TRBD1 identical over 10 bases. J lost 7 bases, V lost 5 bases, and 7 bases had no gene match. Looked up from germline, CDR1 is SGHAT and CDR2 is FQNNGV. The CDR3 length is 14 residues. CDR3 in amino acids: CASSNTRQGAGYTF. The DNA for the CDR3 is TGTGCCAGCAGCAATACCCGACAGGGGGCTGGCTACACCTTC.

This sequence joins TRBV7-3 and TRBJ1-1; 8 bases are a match to TRBD1. J lost 1 base, V lost 4 bases, and 5 bases had no gene match. Germline assignment: CDR1 SGHTA and CDR2 FQGTGA. CDR3 length: 15 residues. The CDR3 DNA follows: TGTGCCAGCAGCTCTCCAGGGGGCGCGAACACTGAAGCTTTCTTT. Its protein is CASSSPGGANTEAFF.

This clonotype showed up just once. The chain employs TRBV12-3 or TRBV12-4 and TRBJ1-2, with D possibly being TRBD1 (5 bases). This CDR3 is 14 amino acids long. The V end was cut by 5 bases, the J end by 10 bases, with 20 bases between. Here the CDR3 DNA reads TGTGCCAGCAGTCCAGGGCCAAGGGTTGTTGACTACACCTTC. Protein product: CASSPGPRVVDYTF.

V is TRBV7-2 and J is TRBJ2-1; 7 bases are shared with TRBD1. CDR1 and CDR2 from the germline V gene are SGHTA and FQGNSA. V dropped 0 bases and J dropped 14; count of bases not matched to a gene: 13. The CDR3 runs 15 residues. The CDR3 loop is CASSLASAGGVLEFF. CDR3 in DNA: TGTGCCAGCAGCTTAGCGTCGGCAGGGGGAGTTCTTGAGTTCTTC.

The genes are TRBV11-3 and TRBJ1-3; 9 bases agree with TRBD1. V dropped 4 bases and J dropped 0; count of bases not matched to a gene: 4. CDR1 SGHNT and CDR2 YENEEA come from the germline V gene. The CDR3 loop spans 16 amino acids. The CDR3 DNA follows: TGTGCCAGCAGCTCGGGACAGGGCCTCTCTGGAAACACCATATATTTT. Translation: CASSSGQGLSGNTIYF.

With respect to this clonotype: A read error may account for a junction end that differs from germline. The chain carries TRBV7-7 and TRBJ2-1, with 7 bases lining up with TRBD2. Germline CDR1 is SSHAT and CDR2 is FNYEAQ (reference sequence). This CDR3 spans 13 amino acids. The CDR3 spells CASSLGLHNEQFF. The DNA of the CDR3 is TGTGCTAGCAGCTTGGGACTACACAATGAGCAGTTCTTC.

This rearrangement joins TRBV9 to TRBJ1-4; no clear D gene. The CDR3 has 16 residues. The ends were cut back, 0 bases at V and 3 bases at J, with 12 bases in the middle. Germline V CDR1 and CDR2: SGDLS, YYNGEE. This CDR3 reads CASSVGSGEANEKLFF. The CDR3, as DNA: TGTGCCAGCAGCGTAGGTTCCGGGGAAGCTAATGAAAAACTGTTTTTT.

V gene TRBV11-1 combines with J gene TRBJ1-1, with D possibly being TRBD1 (6 bases). The V end lost 2 bases, the J end lost 1 base, and 8 bases lay between the germline ends. Germline V lookup: CDR1 SGHAT, CDR2 FQDESV (reference sequence). The CDR3 contains 14 residues. The CDR3 spells CASSLKGENTEAFF. In nucleotides, the CDR3 is TGTGCCAGCAGCTTAAAGGGGGAGAACACTGAAGCTTTCTTT.

The CDR3 here is CTSSQPVPLRGVMNTEAFF. The CDR3 coding sequence is TGCACCAGCAGCCAACCCGTACCCCTCAGGGGGGTCATGAACACTGAAGCTTTCTTT. The chain links TRBV1 to TRBJ1-1; the table's D call TRBD1 went unverified against the DNA. TRBV1 is termed a pseudogene. The length of the CDR3 is 19 residues.

The genes are TRBV11-2 and TRBJ1-5; TRBD1 matches 9 bases. The germline V gene has CDR1 SGHAT and CDR2 FQNNGV. The CDR3 totals 15 residues. J gave up 12 bases and V 0 bases, and 9 bases lay outside the gene matches. CDR3 nucleotides: TGTGCCAGCAGCTTAGATCTCGGGGGACAGGGTCTCCAGCATTTT. It is translated as CASSLDLGGQGLQHF.

The gene calls are TRBV7-6 and TRBJ2-7; perhaps TRBD1 as D (5 bases). Germline V gene sequence: CDR1 SGHVS, CDR2 FNYEAQ. The germline V and J ends were trimmed by 5 bases and 4 bases, with 15 bases remaining between them. The CDR3 covers 14 residues. For the CDR3, the DNA is TGTGCCAGCAGCGCCGGACGGACAAATTACGAGCAGTACTTC. This gives the protein CASSAGRTNYEQYF.

The chain is built from TRBV30 and TRBJ2-3; TRBD2 matches at 10 bases. This CDR3 is built from 14 residues. J gave up 1 base and V 2 bases, and 0 bases lay outside the gene matches. Germline V CDR1 and CDR2: GTSNPN, SVGIG (reference sequence). Here the CDR3 reads CAWSTSGGTDTQYF. Written as DNA, the CDR3 is TGTGCCTGGAGTACTAGCGGGGGCACAGATACGCAGTATTTT.

In its sample, this clonotype was seen once. This chain joins TRBV5-1 and TRBJ2-1, with 7 bases aligning to TRBD2. The V and J ends lost 4 bases and 9 bases, in that order; junction bases with no gene match: 10. CDR3 length: 14 residues. CDR1 SGHRS and CDR2 YFSETQ come from the germline V gene. DNA for the CDR3: TGCGCCAGCAGCCCCAGCGGGGTCCCGAGTGAGCAGTTCTTC. This translates into CASSPSGVPSEQFF.

This chain joins TRBV12-3 or TRBV12-4 and TRBJ1-4, with TRBD1 identical over 9 bases. The CDR3 runs 14 residues. Trimming cost V 4 bases and J 4 bases; bases outside gene matches: 1. This chain's CDR3 is CASSSGQGNEKLFF. The DNA for the CDR3 is TGTGCCAGCAGTTCGGGACAGGGTAATGAAAAACTGTTTTTT.

The V call is TRBV7-2, the J call TRBJ2-3; 8 bases agree with TRBD1. The V gene end was trimmed by 5 bases and the J gene end by 2 bases; junction bases not matched to a gene: 6. In germline, CDR1 is SGHTA, CDR2 FQGNSA. The CDR3 runs 15 residues. The CDR3 sequence: CASSIGQGATDTQYF. Here the CDR3 DNA reads TGTGCCAGCAGCATCGGACAGGGAGCCACAGATACGCAGTATTTT.

This chain uses TRBV4-3 with TRBJ2-1, with D tentatively TRBD1 or TRBD2 (5 bases each). CDR1 LGHNA and CDR2 YSLEER come from the germline V gene. Trimming shortened V by 3 bases and J by 2 bases, and 11 bases separated the two germline ends. The CDR3 totals 15 residues. The CDR3 loop is CASSQQGRTYNEQFF. CDR3 DNA sequence: TGCGCCAGCAGCCAGCAGGGACGGACCTACAATGAGCAGTTCTTC.

The count of this clonotype is one. The J gene is TRBJ1-6, the V gene TRBV20-1; 10 nucleotides align to TRBD1. Losses at the gene ends were 3 bases for V and 1 base for J; bases not matched to a gene: 6. CDR1 and CDR2 from the germline V gene are DFQATT and SNEGSKA (reference sequence). The CDR3 is made up of 17 amino acids. The CDR3 bases are TGCAGTGCTAGCATTGACAGGGGGCAATCCTATAATTCACCCCTCCACTTT. Encoded protein: CSASIDRGQSYNSPLHF.